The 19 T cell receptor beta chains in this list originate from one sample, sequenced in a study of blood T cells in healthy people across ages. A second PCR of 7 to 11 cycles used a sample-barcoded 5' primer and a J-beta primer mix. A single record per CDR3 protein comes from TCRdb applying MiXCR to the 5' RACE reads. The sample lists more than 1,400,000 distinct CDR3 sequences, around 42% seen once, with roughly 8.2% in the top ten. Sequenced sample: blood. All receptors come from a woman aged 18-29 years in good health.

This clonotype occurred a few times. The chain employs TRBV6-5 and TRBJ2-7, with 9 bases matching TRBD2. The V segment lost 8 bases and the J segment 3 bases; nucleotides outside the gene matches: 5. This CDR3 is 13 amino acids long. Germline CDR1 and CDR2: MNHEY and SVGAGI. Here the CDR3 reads CASASGIRYEQYF. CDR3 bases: TGTGCCAGCGCTAGCGGGATTCGCTACGAGCAGTACTTC.

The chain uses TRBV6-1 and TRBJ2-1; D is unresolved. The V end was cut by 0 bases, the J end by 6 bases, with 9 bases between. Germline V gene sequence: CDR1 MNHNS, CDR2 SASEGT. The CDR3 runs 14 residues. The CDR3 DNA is TGTGCCAGCAGTGAAGCGCTGGCTATCAATGAGCAGTTCTTC. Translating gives CASSEALAINEQFF.

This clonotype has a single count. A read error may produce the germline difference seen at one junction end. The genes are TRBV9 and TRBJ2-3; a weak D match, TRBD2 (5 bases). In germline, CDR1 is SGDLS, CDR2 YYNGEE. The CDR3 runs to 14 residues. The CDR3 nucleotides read TGTGCCAGCAGCCCTGGAGGAGGCACAAATACGCAGTATTTT. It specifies CASSPGGGTNTQYF.

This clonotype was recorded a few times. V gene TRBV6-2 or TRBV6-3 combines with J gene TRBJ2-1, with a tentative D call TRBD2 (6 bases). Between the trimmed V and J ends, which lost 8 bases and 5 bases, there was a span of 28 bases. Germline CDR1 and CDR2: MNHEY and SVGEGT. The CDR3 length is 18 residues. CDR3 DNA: TGTGCCAGCCTTATGGGTCTAGCGCTAGACTCTTCCCACAATGAGCAGTTCTTC. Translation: CASLMGLALDSSHNEQFF.

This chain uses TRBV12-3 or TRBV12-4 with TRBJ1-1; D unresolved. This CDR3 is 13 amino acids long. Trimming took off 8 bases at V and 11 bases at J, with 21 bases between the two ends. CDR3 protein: CASFGRYQGVAFF. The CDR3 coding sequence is TGTGCCAGCTTCGGTCGGTACCAAGGCGTGGCTTTCTTT.

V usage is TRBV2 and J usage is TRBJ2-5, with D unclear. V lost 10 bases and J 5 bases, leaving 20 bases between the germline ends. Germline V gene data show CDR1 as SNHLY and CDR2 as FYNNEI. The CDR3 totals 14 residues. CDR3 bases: TGTGCCACCAAAAGGACCGAGGCCATCGAGACCCAGTACTTC. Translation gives CATKRTEAIETQYF.

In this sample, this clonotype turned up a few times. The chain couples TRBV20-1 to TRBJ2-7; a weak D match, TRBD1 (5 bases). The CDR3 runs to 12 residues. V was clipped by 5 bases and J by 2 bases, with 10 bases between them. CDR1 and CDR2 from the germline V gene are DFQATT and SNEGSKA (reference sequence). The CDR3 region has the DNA TGCAGTGCTTCCGACAGCACCTACGAGCAGTACTTC. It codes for CSASDSTYEQYF.

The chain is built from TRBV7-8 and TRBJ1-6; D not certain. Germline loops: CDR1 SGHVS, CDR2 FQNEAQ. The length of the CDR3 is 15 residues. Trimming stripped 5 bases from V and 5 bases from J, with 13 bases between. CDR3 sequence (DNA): TGTGCCAGCAGCCTAGGACCGAGTAATAATTCACCCCTCCACTTT. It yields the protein CASSLGPSNNSPLHF.

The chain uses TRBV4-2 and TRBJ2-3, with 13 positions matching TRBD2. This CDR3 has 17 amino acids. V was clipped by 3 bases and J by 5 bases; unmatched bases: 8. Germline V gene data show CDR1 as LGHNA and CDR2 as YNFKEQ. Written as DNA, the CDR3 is TGTGCCAGCAGCCAGGATACTAGCGGGAGGGCCGGAGATACGCAGTATTTT. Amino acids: CASSQDTSGRAGDTQYF.

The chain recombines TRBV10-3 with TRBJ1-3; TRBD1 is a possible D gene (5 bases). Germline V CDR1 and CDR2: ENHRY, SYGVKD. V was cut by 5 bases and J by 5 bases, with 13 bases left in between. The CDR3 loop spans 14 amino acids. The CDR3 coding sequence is TGTGCCATCAGTACAGGAGAGAATAGAAACACCATATATTTT. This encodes CAISTGENRNTIYF.

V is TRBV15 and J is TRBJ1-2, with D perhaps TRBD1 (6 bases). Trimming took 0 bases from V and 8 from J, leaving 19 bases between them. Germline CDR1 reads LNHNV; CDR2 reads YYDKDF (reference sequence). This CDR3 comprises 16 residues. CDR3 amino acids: CATSREIGGASSGYTF. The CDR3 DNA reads TGTGCCACCAGCAGAGAAATAGGGGGGGCGTCGTCGGGCTACACCTTC.

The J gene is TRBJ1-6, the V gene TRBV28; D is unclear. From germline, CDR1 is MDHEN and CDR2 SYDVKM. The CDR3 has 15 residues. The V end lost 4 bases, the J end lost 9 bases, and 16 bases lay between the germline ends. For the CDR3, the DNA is TGTGCCAGCAGTTCCCTAGCGGAGCTAGGTTCACCCCTCCACTTT. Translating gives CASSSLAELGSPLHF.

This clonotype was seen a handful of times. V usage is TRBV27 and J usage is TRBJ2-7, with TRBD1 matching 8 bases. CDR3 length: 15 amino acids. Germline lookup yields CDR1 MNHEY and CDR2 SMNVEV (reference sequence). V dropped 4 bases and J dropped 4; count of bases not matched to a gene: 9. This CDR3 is CASSSGTGEFYEQYF. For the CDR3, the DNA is TGTGCCAGCAGTTCCGGGACAGGAGAATTTTACGAGCAGTACTTC.

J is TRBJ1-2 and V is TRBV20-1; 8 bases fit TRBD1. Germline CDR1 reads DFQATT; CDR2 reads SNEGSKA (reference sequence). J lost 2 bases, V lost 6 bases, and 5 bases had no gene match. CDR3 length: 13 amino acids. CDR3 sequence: CSANPGGNYGYTF. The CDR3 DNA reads TGCAGTGCAAACCCAGGGGGCAACTATGGCTACACCTTC.

CDR3 bases: TGTGCCAGCAGCTTCGCGACAGTTAGCACAGATACGCAGTATTTT. Translating gives CASSFATVSTDTQYF. The V call is TRBV11-2, the J call TRBJ2-3; TRBD1 might be the D (5 bases). This CDR3 spans 15 amino acids. CDR1 SGHAT and CDR2 FQNNGV come from the germline V gene. V was trimmed by 3 bases and J by 0 bases, leaving 10 bases between them. Using reference TRBV11-2 and TRBJ2-3 for the parts outside the CDR3, the full variable domain is EAGVAQSPRYKIIEKRQSVAFWCNPISGHATLYWYQQILGQGPKLLIQFQNNGVVDDSQLPKDRFSAERLKGVDSTLKIQPAKLEDSAVYLCASSFATVSTDTQYFGPGTRLTVL.

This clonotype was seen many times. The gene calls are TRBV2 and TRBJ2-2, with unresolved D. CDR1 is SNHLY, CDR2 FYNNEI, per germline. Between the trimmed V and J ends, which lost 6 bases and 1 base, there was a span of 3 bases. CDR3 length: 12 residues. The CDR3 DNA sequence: TGTGCCAGCAGGGGGAACACCGGGGAGCTGTTTTTT. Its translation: CASRGNTGELFF.

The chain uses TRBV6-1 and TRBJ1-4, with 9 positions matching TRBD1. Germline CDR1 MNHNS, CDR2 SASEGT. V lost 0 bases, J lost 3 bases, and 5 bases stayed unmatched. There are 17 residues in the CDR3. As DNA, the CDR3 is TGTGCCAGCAGTGAAGCGCTAGGGGACAGGGCTAATGAAAAACTGTTTTTT. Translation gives CASSEALGDRANEKLFF.

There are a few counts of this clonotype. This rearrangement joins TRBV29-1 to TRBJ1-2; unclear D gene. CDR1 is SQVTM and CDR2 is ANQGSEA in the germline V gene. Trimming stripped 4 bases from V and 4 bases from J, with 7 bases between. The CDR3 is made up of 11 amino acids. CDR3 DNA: TGCAGCGTTGGTCAGGTCTATGGCTACACCTTC. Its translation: CSVGQVYGYTF. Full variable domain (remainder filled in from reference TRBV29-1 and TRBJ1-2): SAVISQKPSRDICQRGTSLTIQCQVDSQVTMMFWYRQQPGQSLTLIATANQGSEATYESGFVIDKFPISRPNLTFSTLTVSNMSPEDSSIYLCSVGQVYGYTFGSGTRLTVV.

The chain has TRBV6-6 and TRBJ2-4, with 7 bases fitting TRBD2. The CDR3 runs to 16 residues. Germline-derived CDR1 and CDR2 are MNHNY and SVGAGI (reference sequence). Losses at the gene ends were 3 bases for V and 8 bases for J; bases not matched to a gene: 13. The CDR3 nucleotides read TGTGCCAGCAGTTATAAAGGGCGGGAGTTGGGAGACATTCAGTACTTC. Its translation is CASSYKGRELGDIQYF.